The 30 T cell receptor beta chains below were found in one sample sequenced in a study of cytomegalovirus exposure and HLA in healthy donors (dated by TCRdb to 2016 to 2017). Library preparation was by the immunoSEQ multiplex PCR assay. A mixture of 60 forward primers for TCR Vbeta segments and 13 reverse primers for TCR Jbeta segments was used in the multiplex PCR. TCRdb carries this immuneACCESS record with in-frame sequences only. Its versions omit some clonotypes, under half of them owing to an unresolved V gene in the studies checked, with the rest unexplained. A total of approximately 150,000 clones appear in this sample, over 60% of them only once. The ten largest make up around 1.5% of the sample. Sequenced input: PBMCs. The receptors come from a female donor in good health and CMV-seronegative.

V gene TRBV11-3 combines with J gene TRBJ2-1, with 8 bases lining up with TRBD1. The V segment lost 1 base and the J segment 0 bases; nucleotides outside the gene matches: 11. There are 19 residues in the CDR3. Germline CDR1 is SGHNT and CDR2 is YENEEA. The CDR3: CASSLGTLGQGSSYNEQFF. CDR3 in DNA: TGTGCCAGCAGCTTAGGAACGCTCGGACAGGGAAGCTCCTACAATGAGCAGTTCTTC.

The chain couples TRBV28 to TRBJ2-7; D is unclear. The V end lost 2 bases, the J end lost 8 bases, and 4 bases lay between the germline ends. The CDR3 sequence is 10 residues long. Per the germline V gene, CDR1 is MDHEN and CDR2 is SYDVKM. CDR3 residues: CASSLIKQYF. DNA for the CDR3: TGTGCCAGCAGTTTAATCAAGCAGTACTTC.

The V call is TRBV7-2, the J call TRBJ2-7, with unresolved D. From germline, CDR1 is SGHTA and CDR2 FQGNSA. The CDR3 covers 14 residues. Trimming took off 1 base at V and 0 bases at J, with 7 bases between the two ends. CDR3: CASSLDTGSYEQYF. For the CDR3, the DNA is TGTGCCAGCAGCTTAGATACGGGCTCCTACGAGCAGTACTTC.

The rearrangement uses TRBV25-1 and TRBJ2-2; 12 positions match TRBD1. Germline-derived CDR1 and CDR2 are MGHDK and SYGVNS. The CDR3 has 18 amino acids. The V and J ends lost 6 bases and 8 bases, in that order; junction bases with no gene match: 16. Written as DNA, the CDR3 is TGTGCCAGCAGCCAAACGGGGGGACAGGGGGCAGGGTTGGGGGAGCTGTTTTTT. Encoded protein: CASSQTGGQGAGLGELFF.

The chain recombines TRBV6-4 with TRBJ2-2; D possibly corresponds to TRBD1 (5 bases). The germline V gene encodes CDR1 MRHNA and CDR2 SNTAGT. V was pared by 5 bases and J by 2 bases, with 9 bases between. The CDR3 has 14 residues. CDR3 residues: CASSLTVNTGELFF. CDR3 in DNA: TGTGCCAGCAGTCTGACAGTTAACACCGGGGAGCTGTTTTTT.

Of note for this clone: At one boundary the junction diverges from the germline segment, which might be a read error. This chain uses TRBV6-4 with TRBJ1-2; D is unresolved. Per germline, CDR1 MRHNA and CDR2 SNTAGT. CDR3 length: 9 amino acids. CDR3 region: CASTERLPF. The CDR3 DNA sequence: TGTGCCAGCACCGAGCGACTGCCCTTC.

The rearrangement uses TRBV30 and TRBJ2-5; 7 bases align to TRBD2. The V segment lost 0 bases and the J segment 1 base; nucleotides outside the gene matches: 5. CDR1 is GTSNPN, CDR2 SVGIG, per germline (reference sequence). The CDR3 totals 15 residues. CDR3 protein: CAWSVQTSPQETQYF. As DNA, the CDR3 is TGTGCCTGGAGTGTACAGACTAGCCCCCAAGAGACCCAGTACTTC.

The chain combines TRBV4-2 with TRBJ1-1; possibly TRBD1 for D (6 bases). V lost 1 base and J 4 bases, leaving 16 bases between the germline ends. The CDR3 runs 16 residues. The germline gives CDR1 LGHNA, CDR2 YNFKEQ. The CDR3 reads CASSQVGFRGSTEAFF. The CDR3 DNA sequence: TGTGCCAGCAGCCAAGTGGGCTTCAGGGGTAGCACTGAAGCTTTCTTT.

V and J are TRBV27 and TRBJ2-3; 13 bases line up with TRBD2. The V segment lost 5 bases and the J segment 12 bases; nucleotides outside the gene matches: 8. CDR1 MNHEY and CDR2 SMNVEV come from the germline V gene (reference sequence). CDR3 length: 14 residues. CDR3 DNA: TGTGCCAGCAGTCCAGGACTAGCGGGGGACCTTCAGTATTTT. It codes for CASSPGLAGDLQYF.

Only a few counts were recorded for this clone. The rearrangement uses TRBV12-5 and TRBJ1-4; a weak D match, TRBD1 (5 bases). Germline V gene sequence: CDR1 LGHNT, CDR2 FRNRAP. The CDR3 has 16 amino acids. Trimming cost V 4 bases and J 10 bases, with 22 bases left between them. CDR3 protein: CASGSGPGGVLRKLFF. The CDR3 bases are TGTGCTAGTGGTTCGGGCCCCGGGGGGGTATTACGAAAACTGTTTTTT.

For the CDR3, the DNA is TGTGCCTGGAGGAGGGACTTGGGGACTGAAGCTTTCTTT. It encodes CAWRRDLGTEAFF. The chain couples TRBV30 to TRBJ1-1; a weak D match, TRBD1 (5 bases). Per germline, CDR1 GTSNPN and CDR2 SVGIG (reference sequence). Trimming cost V 3 bases and J 5 bases, with 13 bases left between them. The CDR3 extends over 13 amino acids.

The CDR3 sequence: CASSSTTGLVGNEQFF. The CDR3 DNA is TGTGCCAGCAGCTCTACCACGGGACTAGTCGGCAATGAGCAGTTCTTC. The V gene is TRBV7-2, the J gene TRBJ2-1; TRBD2 aligns across 8 bases. Germline lookup yields CDR1 SGHTA and CDR2 FQGNSA. Unmatched junction bases numbered 11, after V lost 4 bases and J lost 6 bases. This CDR3 has 16 amino acids.

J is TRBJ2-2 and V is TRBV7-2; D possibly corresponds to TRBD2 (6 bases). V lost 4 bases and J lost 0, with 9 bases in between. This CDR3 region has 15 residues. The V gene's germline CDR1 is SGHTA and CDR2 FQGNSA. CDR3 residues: CASSWTTSNTGELFF. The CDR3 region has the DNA TGTGCCAGCAGCTGGACTACCTCGAACACCGGGGAGCTGTTTTTT.

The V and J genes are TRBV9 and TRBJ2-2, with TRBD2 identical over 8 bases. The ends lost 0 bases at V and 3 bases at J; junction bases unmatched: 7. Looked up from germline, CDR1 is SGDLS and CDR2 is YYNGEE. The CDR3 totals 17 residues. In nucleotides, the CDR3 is TGTGCCAGCAGCGTAGCTGCGACTAGCGCCTACACCGGGGAGCTGTTTTTT. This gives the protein CASSVAATSAYTGELFF.

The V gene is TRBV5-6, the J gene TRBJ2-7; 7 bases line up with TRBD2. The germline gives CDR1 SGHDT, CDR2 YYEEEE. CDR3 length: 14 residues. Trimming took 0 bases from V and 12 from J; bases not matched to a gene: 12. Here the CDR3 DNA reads TGTGCCAGCAGCTTGGCAGGGAGGGGATCCGGGTGGTACTTC. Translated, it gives CASSLAGRGSGWYF.

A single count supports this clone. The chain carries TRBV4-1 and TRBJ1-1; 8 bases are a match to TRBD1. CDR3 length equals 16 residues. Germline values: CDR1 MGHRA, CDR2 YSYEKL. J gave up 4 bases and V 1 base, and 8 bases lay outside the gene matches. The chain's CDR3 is CASSQASGGGRTEAFF. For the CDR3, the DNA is TGCGCCAGCAGCCAAGCGTCAGGGGGCGGACGCACTGAAGCTTTCTTT.

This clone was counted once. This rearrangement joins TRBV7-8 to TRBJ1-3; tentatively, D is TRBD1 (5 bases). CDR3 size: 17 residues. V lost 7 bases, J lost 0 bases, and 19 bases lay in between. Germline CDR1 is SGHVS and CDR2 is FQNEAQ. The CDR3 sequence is CASTPTRGTTSGNTIYF. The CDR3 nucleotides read TGTGCCAGCACTCCGACGCGGGGGACTACCTCTGGAAACACCATATATTTT. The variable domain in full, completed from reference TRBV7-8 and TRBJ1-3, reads GAGVSQSPRYKVAKRGQDVALRCDPISGHVSLFWYQQALGQGPEFLTYFQNEAQLDKSGLPSDRFFAERPEGSVSTLKIQRTQQEDSAVYLCASTPTRGTTSGNTIYFGEGSWLTVV.

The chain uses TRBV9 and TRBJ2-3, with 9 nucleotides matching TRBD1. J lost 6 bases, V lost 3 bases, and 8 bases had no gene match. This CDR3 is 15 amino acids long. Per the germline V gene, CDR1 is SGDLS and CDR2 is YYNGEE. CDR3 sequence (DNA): TGTGCCAGCAGCGGATATAGGGACAGGGTGGATACGCAGTATTTT. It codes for CASSGYRDRVDTQYF.

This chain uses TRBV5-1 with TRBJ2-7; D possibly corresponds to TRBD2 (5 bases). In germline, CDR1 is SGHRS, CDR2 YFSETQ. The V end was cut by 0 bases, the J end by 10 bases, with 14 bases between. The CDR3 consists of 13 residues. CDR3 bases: TGCGCCAGCAGCTTGGCCTGGCTAGCTAAACAGTACTTC. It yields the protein CASSLAWLAKQYF.

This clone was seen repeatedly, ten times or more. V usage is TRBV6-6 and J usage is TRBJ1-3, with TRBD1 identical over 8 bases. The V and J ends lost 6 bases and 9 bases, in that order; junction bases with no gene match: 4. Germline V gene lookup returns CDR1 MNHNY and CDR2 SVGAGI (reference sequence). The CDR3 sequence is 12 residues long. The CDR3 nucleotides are TGTGCCAGCAGCACGGACAGGGTCACCATATATTTT. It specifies CASSTDRVTIYF.

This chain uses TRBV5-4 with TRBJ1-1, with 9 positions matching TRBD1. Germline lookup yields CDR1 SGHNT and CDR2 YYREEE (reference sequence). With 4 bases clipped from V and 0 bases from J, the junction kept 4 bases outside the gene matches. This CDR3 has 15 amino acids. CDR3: CASSPRTGVNTEAFF. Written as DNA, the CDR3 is TGTGCCAGCAGCCCGAGGACAGGGGTGAACACTGAAGCTTTCTTT.

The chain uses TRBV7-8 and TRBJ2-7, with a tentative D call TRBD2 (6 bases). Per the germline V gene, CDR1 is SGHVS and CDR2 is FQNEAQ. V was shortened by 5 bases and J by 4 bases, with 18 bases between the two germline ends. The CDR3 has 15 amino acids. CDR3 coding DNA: TGTGCCAGCAGCCCCTCCGGGAGAGTTTCTTACGAGCAGTACTTC. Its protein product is CASSPSGRVSYEQYF.

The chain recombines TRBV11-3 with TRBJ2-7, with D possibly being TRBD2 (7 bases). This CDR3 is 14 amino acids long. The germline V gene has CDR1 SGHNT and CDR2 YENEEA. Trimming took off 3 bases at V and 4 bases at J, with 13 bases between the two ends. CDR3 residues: CASSLGGAVYEQYF. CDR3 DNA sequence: TGTGCCAGCAGCTTGGGGGGGGCGGTGTACGAGCAGTACTTC.

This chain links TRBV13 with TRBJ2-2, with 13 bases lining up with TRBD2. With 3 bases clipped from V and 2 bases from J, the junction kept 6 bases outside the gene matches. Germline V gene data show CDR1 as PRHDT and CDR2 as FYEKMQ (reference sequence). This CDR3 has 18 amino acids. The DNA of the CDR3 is TGTGCCAGCAGCTTTGGACTAGCGGGGGCCGATAACACCGGGGAGCTGTTTTTT. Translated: CASSFGLAGADNTGELFF.

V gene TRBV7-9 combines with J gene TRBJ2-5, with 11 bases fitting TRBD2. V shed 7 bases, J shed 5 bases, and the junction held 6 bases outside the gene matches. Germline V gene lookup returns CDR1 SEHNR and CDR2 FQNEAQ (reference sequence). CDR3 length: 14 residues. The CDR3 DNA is TGTGCCAGCACCTTTAGCGGGAGGGGGGAGACCCAGTACTTC. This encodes CASTFSGRGETQYF.

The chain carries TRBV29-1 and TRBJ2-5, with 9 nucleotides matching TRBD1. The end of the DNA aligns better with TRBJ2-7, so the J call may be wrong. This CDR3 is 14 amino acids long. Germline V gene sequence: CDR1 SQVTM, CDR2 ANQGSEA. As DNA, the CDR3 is TGCAGCGTAGACCTCGGGACAGGGTGGTACGAGCAGTACTTC. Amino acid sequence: CSVDLGTGWYEQYF.

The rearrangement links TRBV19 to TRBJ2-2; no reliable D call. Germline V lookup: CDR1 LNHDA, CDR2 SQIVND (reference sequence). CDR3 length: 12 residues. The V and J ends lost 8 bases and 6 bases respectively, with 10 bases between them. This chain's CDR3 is CASQPGSGELFF. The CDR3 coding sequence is TGTGCCAGTCAGCCGGGTTCCGGGGAGCTGTTTTTT.

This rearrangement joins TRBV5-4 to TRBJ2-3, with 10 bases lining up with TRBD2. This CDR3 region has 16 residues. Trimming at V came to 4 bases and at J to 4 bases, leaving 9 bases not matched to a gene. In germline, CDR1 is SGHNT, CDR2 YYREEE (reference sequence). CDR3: CASSGLAGERADTQYF. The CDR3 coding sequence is TGTGCCAGCAGCGGCCTAGCGGGGGAACGTGCAGATACGCAGTATTTT.

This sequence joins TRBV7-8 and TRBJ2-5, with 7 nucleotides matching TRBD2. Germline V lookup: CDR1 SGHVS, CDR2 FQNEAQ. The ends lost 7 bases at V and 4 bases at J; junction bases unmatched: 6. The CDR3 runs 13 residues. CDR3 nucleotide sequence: TGTGCCAGCACCCCGGGGAGGGGAGAGACCCAGTACTTC. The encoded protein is CASTPGRGETQYF. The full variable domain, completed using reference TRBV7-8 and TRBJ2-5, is GAGVSQSPRYKVAKRGQDVALRCDPISGHVSLFWYQQALGQGPEFLTYFQNEAQLDKSGLPSDRFFAERPEGSVSTLKIQRTQQEDSAVYLCASTPGRGETQYFGPGTRLLVL.

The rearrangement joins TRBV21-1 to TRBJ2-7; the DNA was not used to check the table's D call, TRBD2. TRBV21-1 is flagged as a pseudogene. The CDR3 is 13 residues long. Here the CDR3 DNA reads TGTGCCAGCGTAGCCGATTCCATTTACGAGCAGTACTTC. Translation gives CASVADSIYEQYF.